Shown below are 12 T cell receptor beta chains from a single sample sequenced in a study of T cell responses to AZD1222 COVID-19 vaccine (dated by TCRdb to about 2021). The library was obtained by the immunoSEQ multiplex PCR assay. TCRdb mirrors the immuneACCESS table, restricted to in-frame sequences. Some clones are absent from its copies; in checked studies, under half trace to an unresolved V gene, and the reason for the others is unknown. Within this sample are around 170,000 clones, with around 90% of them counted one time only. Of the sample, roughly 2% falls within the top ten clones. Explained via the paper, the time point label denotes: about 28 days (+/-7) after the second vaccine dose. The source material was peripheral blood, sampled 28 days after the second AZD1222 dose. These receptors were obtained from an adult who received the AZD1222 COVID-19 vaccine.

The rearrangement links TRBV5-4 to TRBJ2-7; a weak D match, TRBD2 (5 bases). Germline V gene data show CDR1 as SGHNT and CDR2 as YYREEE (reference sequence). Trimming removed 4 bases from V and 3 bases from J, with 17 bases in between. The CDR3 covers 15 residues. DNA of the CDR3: TGTGCCAGCAGCCCCCGGGGTGGGGAGATCTACGAGCAGTACTTC. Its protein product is CASSPRGGEIYEQYF.

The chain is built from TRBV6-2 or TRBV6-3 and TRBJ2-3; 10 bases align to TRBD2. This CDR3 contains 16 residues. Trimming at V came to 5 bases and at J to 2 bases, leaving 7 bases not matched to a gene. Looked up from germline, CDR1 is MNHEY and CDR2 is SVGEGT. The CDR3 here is CASSKGLAAFTDTQYF. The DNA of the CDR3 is TGTGCCAGCAGTAAAGGACTAGCGGCGTTCACAGATACGCAGTATTTT.

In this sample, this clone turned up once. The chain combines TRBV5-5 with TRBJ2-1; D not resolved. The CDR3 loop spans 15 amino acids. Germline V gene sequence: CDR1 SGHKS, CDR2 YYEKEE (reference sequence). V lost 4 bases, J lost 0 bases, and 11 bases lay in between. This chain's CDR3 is CASSPYTSSYNEQFF. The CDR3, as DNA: TGTGCCAGCAGCCCCTACACGAGCTCCTACAATGAGCAGTTCTTC.

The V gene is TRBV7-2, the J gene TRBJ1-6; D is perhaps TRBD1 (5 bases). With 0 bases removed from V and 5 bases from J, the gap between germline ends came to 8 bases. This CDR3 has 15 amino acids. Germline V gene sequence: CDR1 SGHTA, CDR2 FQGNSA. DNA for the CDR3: TGTGCCAGCAGCTTAGCCGGGGGGAATAATTCACCCCTCCACTTT. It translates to CASSLAGGNNSPLHF.

This CDR3 is CASSYSRTNLNYGYTF. CDR3 bases: TGTGCCAGCAGTTACTCGCGGACAAACCTTAACTATGGCTACACCTTC. This chain joins TRBV6-5 and TRBJ1-2; D might be TRBD1 (5 bases). With 0 bases removed from V and 1 base from J, the gap between germline ends came to 12 bases. The germline CDR1 and CDR2 sequences are MNHEY and SVGAGI. The CDR3 contains 16 residues.

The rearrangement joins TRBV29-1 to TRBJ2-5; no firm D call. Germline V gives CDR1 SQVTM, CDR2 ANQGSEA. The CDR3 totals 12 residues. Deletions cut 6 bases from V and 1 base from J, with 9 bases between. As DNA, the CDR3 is TGCAGCGTAAGGGCGCTCCAAGAGACCCAGTACTTC. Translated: CSVRALQETQYF.

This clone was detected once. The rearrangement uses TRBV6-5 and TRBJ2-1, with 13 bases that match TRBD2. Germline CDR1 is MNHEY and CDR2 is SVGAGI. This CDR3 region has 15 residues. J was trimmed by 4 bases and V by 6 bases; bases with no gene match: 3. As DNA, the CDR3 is TGTGCCAGCAGCTGGACTAGCGGGAGTTACAATGAGCAGTTCTTC. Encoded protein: CASSWTSGSYNEQFF.

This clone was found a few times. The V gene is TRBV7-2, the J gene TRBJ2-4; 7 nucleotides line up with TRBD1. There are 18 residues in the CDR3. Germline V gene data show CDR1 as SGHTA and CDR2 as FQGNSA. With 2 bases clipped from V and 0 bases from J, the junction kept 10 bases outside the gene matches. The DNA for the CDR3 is TGTGCCAGCAGCTTAAGGCCCGGGACAGCGCTAGCCAAAAACATTCAGTACTTC. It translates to CASSLRPGTALAKNIQYF.

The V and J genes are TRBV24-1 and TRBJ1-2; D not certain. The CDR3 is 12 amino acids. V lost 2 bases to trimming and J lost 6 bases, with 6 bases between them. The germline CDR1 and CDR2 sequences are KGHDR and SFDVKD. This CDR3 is CATSDWANGYTF. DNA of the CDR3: TGTGCCACCAGTGATTGGGCAAATGGCTACACCTTC.

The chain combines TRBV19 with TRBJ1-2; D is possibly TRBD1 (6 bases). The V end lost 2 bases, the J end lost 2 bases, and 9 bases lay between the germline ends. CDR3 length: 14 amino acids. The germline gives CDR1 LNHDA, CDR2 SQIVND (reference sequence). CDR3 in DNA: TGTGCCAGTAGTATATCCGGACAGAACTATGGCTACACCTTC. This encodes CASSISGQNYGYTF.

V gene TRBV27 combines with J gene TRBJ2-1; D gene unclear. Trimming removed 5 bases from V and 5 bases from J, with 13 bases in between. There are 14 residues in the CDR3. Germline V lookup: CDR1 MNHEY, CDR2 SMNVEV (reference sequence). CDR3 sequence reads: CASSPPARDNEQFF. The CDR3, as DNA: TGTGCCAGCAGTCCACCAGCTAGGGACAATGAGCAGTTCTTC.

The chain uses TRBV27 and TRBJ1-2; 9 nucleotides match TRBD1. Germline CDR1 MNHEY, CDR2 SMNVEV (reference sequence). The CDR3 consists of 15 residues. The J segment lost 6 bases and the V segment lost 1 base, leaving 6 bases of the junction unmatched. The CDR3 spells CASSLFTGQGNGYTF. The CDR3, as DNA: TGTGCCAGCAGTTTATTCACAGGACAGGGGAATGGCTACACCTTC.